This TCR beta chain was identified during a study of T cell repertoires in ileal Crohn's disease. The study's findings and limits: Compared with non-smokers, active smokers at surgery showed more clonal expansions.

Concerning this clone itself: Antigen specificity is unknown.

TCRB immunosequencing input was approximately 510 nanograms of biopsy DNA per sample. Generated by immunoSEQ multiplex PCR, the TCRdb table keeps only in-frame clones and is missing some. The table lists around 6,000 clones, over 70% of them singletons. There are 15 residues in the CDR3. Trimming cost V 6 bases and J 5 bases; bases outside gene matches: 8. CDR1 and CDR2 from the germline V gene are MNHEY and SMNVEV (reference sequence). This rearrangement joins TRBV27 to TRBJ1-4; 8 positions match TRBD1. The TCR was taken from an adult with Crohn's disease. Source material: ileal tissue. The CDR3 sequence is CASSLRQGRNEKLFF. The DNA for the CDR3 is TGTGCCAGCAGCCTAAGACAGGGGCGGAATGAAAAACTGTTTTTT.